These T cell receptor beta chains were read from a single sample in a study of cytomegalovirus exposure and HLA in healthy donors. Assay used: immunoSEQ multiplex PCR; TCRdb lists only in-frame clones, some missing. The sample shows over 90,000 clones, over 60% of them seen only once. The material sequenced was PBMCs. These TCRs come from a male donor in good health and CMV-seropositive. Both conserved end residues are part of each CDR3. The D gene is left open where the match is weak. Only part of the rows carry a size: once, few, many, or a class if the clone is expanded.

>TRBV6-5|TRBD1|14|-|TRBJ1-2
TGTGCCAGCAGAGGGGGACAGGGTAGTCTTGGCTACACCTTC
CASRGGQGSLGYTF
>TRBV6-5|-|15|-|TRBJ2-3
TGTGCCAGCAGGCCACCCTTAGGGGGCACAGATACGCAGTATTTT
CASRPPLGGTDTQYF
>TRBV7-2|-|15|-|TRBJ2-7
TGTGCCAGCATCCCACGGGGAGGGGGGTCCTACGAGCAGTACTTC
CASIPRGGGSYEQYF
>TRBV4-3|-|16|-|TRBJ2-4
TGCGCCAGCAGCCAAGAAGGAGGACTAGCCAAAAACATTCAGTACTTC
CASSQEGGLAKNIQYF
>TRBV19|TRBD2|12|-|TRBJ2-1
TGTGCCAGTAGCACTAGCGTCGGGGGGCAGTTCTTC
CASSTSVGGQFF
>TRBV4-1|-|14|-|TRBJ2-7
TGCGCCAGCAGCCAAGGACTAGACCCCTACGAGCAGTACTTC
CASSQGLDPYEQYF
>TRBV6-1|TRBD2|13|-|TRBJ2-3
TGTGCCAGTTCGACTAGCGGGACAGATACGCAGTATTTT
CASSTSGTDTQYF
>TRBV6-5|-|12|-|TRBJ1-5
TGTGCCAGCAGAACAGGGAATCAGCCCCAGCATTTT
CASRTGNQPQHF
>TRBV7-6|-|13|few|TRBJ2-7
TGTGCCAGCAGCCCCCGCGGCCCGGAGGAGCAGTACTTC
CASSPRGPEEQYF
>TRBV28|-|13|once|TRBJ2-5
TGTGCTAGCAGTGTCCGGGTCCGGGAGACCCAGTACTTC
CASSVRVRETQYF
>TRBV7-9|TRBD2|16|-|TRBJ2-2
TGTGCCAGCAGCTGGACTAGCGGGGTGAACACCGGGGAGCTGTTTTTT
CASSWTSGVNTGELFF
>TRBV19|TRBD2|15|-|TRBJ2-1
TGTGCCTCTAGGGATTCAGCGGGAGTTAGCAATGAGCAGTTCTTC
CASRDSAGVSNEQFF
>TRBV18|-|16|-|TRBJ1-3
TGTGCCAGCTCACCCCCGGGTACAGGGCCAGGAAACACCATATATTTT
CASSPPGTGPGNTIYF
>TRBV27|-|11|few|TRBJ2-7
TGTGCCAGCAGTTTTCTCTCCGAGCAGTACTTC
CASSFLSEQYF
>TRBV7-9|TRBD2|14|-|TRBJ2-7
TGTGCCAGCAGCTTACGGGCGGGGGCCTACGAGCAGTACTTC
CASSLRAGAYEQYF
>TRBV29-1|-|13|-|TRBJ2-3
TGCAGCGTTACCGGGACTAGCACAGATACGCAGTATTTT
CSVTGTSTDTQYF
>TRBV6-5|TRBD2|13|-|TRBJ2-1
TGTGCCAGCAGTTGGAGCGGGGTTAATGAGCAGTTCTTC
CASSWSGVNEQFF
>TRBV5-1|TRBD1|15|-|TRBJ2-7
TGCGCCAGCAGCTTACAGGTCGACAGGGGCTACGAGCAGTACTTC
CASSLQVDRGYEQYF
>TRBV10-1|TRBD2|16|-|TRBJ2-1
TGCGCCAGCAGTGAGTGGGGTTGCGGGAGGACCTGGGAGCAGTTCTTC
CASSEWGCGRTWEQFF
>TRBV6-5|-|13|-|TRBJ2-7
TGTGCCAGCAGTTACACGGGAAACTACGAGCAGTACTTC
CASSYTGNYEQYF
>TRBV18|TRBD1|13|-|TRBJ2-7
TGTGCCAGCTCACTGACAGGGAACAACGAGCAGTACTTC
CASSLTGNNEQYF
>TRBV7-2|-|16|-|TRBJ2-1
TGTGCCAGCAGCTTAGTTGGCGGTCGCTCCTACAATGAGCAGTTCTTC
CASSLVGGRSYNEQFF
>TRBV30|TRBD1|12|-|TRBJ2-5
TGTGCCTGGACCCCGACAGGGGGCCCCCAGTACTTC
CAWTPTGGPQYF
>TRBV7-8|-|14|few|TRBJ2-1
TGTGCCAGCAGCTTAGTGGTGACAACAGGTGAGCAGTTCTTC
CASSLVVTTGEQFF
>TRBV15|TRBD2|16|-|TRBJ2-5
TGTGCCACCAGCAGAGATATCGGACTAGCGGGAGGGCTGCAGTACTTC
CATSRDIGLAGGLQYF
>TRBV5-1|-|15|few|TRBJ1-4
TGCGCCAGCAGCTTGGGTGGGCAGACGAATGAAAAACTGTTTTTT
CASSLGGQTNEKLFF
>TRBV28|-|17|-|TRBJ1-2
TGTGCCAGCAGTTTGGCGGGGCGGGGGGCGGTTTTCGATGGCTACACCTTC
CASSLAGRGAVFDGYTF
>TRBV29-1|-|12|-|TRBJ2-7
TGCAGCGCTTACTCTCCTCCCTACGAGCAGTACTTC
CSAYSPPYEQYF